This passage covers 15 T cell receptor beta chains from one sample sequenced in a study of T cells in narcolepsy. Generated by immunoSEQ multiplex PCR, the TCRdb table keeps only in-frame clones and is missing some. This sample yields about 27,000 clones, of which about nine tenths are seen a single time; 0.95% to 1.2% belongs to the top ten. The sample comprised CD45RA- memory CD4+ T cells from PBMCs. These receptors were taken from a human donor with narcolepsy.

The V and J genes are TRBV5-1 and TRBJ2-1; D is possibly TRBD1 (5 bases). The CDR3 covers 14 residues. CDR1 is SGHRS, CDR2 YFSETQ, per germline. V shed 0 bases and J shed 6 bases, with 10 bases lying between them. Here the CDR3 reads CASSLATGLNEQFF. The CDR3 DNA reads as TGCGCCAGCAGCTTGGCCACAGGCCTCAATGAGCAGTTCTTC.

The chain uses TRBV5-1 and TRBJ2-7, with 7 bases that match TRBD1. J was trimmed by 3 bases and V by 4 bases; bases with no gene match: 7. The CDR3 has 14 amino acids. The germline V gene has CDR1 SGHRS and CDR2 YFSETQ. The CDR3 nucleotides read TGCGCCAGCAGCCTAAGACAGGGTGGCTACGAGCAGTACTTC. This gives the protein CASSLRQGGYEQYF.

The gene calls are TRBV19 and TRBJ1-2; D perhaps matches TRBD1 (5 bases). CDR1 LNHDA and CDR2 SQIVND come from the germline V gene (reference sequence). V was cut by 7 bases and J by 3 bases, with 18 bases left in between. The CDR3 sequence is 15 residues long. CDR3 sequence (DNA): TGTGCCAGTAAGAATAGGGCCTCGGGGGACTATGGCTACACCTTC. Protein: CASKNRASGDYGYTF.

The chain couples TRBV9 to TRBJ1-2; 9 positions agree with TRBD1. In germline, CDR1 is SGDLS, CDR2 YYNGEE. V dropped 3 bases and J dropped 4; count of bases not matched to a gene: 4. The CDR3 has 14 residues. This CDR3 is CASSAGTGTYGYTF. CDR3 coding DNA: TGTGCCAGCAGCGCCGGGACAGGGACCTATGGCTACACCTTC.

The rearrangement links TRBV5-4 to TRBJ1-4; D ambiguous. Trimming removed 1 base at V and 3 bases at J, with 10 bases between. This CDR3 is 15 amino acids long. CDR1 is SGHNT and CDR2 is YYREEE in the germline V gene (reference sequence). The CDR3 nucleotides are TGTGCCAGCAGCTTGACGCTGGGAGCTAATGAAAAACTGTTTTTT. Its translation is CASSLTLGANEKLFF. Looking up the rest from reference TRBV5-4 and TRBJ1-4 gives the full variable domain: ETGVTQSPTHLIKTRGQQVTLRCSSQSGHNTVSWYQQALGQGPQFIFQYYREEENGRGNFPPRFSGLQFPNYSSELNVNALELDDSALYLCASSLTLGANEKLFFGSGTQLSVL.

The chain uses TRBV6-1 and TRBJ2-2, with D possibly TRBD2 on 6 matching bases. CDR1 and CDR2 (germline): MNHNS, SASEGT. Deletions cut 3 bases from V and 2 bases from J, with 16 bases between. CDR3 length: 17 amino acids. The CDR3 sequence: CASSDRGSLINTGELFF. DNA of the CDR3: TGTGCCAGCAGTGATCGGGGGAGCCTTATAAACACCGGGGAGCTGTTTTTT.

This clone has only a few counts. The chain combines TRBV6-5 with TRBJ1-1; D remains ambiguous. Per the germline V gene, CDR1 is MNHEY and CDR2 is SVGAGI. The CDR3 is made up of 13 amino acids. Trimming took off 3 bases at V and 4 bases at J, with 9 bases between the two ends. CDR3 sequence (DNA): TGTGCCAGCAGTTATCAACCCGGCACTGAAGCTTTCTTT. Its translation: CASSYQPGTEAFF.

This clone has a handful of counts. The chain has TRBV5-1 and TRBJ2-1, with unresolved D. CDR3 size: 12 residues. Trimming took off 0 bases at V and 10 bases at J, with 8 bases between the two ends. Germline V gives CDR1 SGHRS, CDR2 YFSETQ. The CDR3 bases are TGCGCCAGCAGCTTGGACGCAAGAGAGCAGTTCTTC. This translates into CASSLDAREQFF.

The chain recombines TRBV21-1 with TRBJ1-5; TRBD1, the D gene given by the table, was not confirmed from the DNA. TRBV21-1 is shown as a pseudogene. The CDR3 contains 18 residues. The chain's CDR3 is CASSKIKAGQPRNQPQHF. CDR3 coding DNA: TGTGCCAGCAGCAAAATAAAGGCAGGACAGCCCCGAAATCAGCCCCAGCATTTT.

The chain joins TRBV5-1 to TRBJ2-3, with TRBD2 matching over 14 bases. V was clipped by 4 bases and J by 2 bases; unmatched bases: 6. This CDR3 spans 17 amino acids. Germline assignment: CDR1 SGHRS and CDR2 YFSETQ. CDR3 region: CASSLGTSGGPTDTQYF. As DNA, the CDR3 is TGCGCCAGCAGCCTCGGGACTAGCGGGGGCCCCACAGATACGCAGTATTTT.

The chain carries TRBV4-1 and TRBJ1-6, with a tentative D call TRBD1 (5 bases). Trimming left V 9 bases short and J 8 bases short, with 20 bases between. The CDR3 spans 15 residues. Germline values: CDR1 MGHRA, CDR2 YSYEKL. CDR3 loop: CARTPQQDRHSPLHF. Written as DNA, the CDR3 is TGCGCCAGGACCCCGCAACAGGATAGGCATTCACCCCTCCACTTT.

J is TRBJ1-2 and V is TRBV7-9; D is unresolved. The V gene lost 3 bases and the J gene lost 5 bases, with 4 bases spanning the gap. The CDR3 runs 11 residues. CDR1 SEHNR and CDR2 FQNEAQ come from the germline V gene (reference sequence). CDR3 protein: CASSFEYGYTF. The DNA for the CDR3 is TGTGCCAGCAGCTTCGAGTATGGCTACACCTTC.

The CDR3 protein is CASSQLAGGLQETQYF. Written as DNA, the CDR3 is TGTGCCAGCAGTCAACTAGCGGGGGGGCTTCAAGAGACCCAGTACTTC. The chain couples TRBV2 to TRBJ2-5; TRBD2 matches at 13 bases. The CDR3 contains 16 residues. Germline assignment: CDR1 SNHLY and CDR2 FYNNEI. V shed 5 bases, J shed 2 bases, and the junction held 5 bases outside the gene matches.

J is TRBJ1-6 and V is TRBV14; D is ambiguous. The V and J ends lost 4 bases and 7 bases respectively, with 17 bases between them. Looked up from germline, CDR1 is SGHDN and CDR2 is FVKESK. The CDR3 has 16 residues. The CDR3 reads CASSPFGQDRNSPLHF. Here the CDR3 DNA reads TGTGCCAGCAGCCCTTTTGGGCAGGATCGAAATTCACCCCTCCACTTT.

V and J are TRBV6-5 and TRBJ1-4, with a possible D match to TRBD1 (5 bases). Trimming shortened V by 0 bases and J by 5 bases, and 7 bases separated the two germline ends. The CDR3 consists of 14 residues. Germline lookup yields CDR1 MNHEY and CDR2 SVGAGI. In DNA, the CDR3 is TGTGCCAGCAGTTACTCGGGGGAGAATGAAAAACTGTTTTTT. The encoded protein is CASSYSGENEKLFF.